The source of this TCR beta chain is a study of blood T cell repertoires in COVID-19. Repertoires were generated with immunoSEQ multiplex PCR, while TCRdb's copy carries only in-frame clones and drops some. The table shows 95,000 to 120,000 clones, with over 75% occurring only once. Germline V lookup: CDR1 SEHNR, CDR2 FQNEAQ (reference sequence). This CDR3 comprises 13 residues. Deletions cut 11 bases from V and 7 bases from J, with 15 bases between. The receptor was derived from a human donor in a cohort sampled during active COVID-19. The rearrangement links TRBV7-9 to TRBJ1-6; D may be TRBD1 (6 bases). Input material: peripheral blood. CDR3: CACRDNLNSPLHF. For the CDR3, the DNA is TGTGCCTGTCGGGACAATCTCAATTCACCCCTCCACTTT.